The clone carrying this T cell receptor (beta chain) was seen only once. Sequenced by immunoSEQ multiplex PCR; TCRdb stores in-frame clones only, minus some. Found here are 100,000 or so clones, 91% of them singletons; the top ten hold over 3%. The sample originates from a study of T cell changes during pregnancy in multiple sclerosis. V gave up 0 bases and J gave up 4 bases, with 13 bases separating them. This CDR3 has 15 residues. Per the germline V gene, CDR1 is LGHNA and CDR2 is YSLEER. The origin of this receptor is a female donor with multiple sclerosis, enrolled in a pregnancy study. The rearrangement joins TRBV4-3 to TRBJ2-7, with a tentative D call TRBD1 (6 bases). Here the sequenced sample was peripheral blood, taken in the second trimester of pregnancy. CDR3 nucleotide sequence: TGCGCCAGCAGCCAAGATTCAGGGGAGTTGTACGAGCAGTACTTC. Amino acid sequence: CASSQDSGELYEQYF.